This T cell receptor beta chain is from a study of CD8 T cells in Susac syndrome. It was with random hexamers that 0.5 to 1 ug RNA was reverse transcribed. Amplification of the TCR beta CDR3 was carried out by immunoSEQ multiplex PCR, which spanned a total of 54 Vbeta and 13 Jbeta segments. MiXCR, applied by TCRdb to the immunoSEQ multiplex PCR reads, yields one record per CDR3 protein. The sample contains hundreds of thousands of distinct CDR3 sequences, approximately 94% of which appear only once. From germline, CDR1 is SGHTA and CDR2 FQGNSA. Losses at the gene ends were 1 base for V and 0 bases for J; bases not matched to a gene: 9. This CDR3 is 17 amino acids long.

The material sequenced was CD4+ T cells from PBMCs. V and J are TRBV7-2 and TRBJ2-7, with 7 bases identical to TRBD1. This receptor was taken from a human donor with Susac syndrome. The CDR3 sequence: CASSLGQFGTVSYEQYF. CDR3 DNA sequence: TGTGCCAGCAGCTTAGGTCAGTTTGGGACAGTCTCCTACGAGCAGTACTTC.